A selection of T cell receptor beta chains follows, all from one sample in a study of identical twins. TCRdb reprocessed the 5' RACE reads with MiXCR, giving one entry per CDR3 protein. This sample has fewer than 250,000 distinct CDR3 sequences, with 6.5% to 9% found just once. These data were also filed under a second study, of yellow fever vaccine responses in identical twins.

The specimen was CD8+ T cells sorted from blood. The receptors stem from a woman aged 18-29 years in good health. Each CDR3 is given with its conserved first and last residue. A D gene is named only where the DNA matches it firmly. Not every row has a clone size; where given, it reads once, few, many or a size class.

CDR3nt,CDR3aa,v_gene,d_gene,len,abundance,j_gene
TGTGCCAGCAGCCAAGATTGGTCCTACGAGCAGTACTTC,CASSQDWSYEQYF,TRBV3-1,-,13,-,TRBJ2-7
TGTGCCAGCAGCTTCGGGGTCATCACCTCCTATTCACCCCTCCACTTT,CASSFGVITSYSPLHF,TRBV7-9,-,16,many,TRBJ1-6
TGTACCTTCTGTTTAACACTAGCGGGGGGGGCAAACACCGGGGAGCTGTTTTTT,CTFCLTLAGGANTGELFF,TRBV12-3/TRBV12-4,TRBD2,18,-,TRBJ2-2
TGTGCCAGCAGTTCTGGTGGGACTAGCGGGGGTATTCAGTACTTC,CASSSGGTSGGIQYF,TRBV28,TRBD2,15,-,TRBJ2-4
TGTGCCAGCAGTACCGGGTCTATTGGCACTGAAGCTTTCTTT,CASSTGSIGTEAFF,TRBV27,-,14,-,TRBJ1-1
TGTGCCAGCAGCCCGCGAGAAGGACTAGCGGGAGTCTACGAGCAGTACTTC,CASSPREGLAGVYEQYF,TRBV3-1,TRBD2,17,many,TRBJ2-7
TGTGCCAGCAGCCAAGGGACAGGGACTACCTACGAGCAGTACTTC,CASSQGTGTTYEQYF,TRBV5-4,TRBD1,15,few,TRBJ2-7
TGTGCCAGCAGCTTATCGGGGTTAGCGGGAGGGTACAATGAGCAGTTCTTC,CASSLSGLAGGYNEQFF,TRBV7-8,TRBD2,17,many,TRBJ2-1
TGCGCCAGCAGCGGAAGCTCCTACGAGCAGTACTTC,CASSGSSYEQYF,TRBV5-1,-,12,many,TRBJ2-7
TGTGCCAGCTCACCGCTGTGGGAGGGCCAGGACGAGCAGTACTTC,CASSPLWEGQDEQYF,TRBV18,TRBD2,15,-,TRBJ2-7
TGCGCCAGCAGCCAAGATATTAGGGTAGGATCACACAATGAGCAGTTCTTC,CASSQDIRVGSHNEQFF,TRBV4-1,-,17,-,TRBJ2-1
TGTGCCAGCAGTGTCTGGACAGGGGCAGATACGCAGTATTTT,CASSVWTGADTQYF,TRBV6-4,TRBD1,14,-,TRBJ2-3
TGTGCCAGCAGTAAAGACCGACTCATAACCCAGTATTTT,CASSKDRLITQYF,TRBV13,-,13,-,TRBJ2-3
TGTGCCTGCAGTTTAAGGTGGGGTGAGCAGTTCTTC,CACSLRWGEQFF,TRBV12-3/TRBV12-4,-,12,-,TRBJ2-1
TGTGCCACCAGTGGGGGCTACGAGCAGTACTTC,CATSGGYEQYF,TRBV24-1,-,11,-,TRBJ2-7
TGTGCCACCAGTGTAGGGCCCTCGAGCCCCTACGAGCAGTACTTC,CATSVGPSSPYEQYF,TRBV24-1,-,15,many,TRBJ2-7
TGTGCCAGCAGTGAAGTGATGGATGAGCAGTTCTTC,CASSEVMDEQFF,TRBV2,-,12,few,TRBJ2-1
TGTGCCAGCAGTTTTAGCGGGAGTGTCCTCGAGCAGTACTTC,CASSFSGSVLEQYF,TRBV12-3/TRBV12-4,TRBD2,14,-,TRBJ2-7
TGCGCCAGCAGCGCCTTTTTAGACAGGACGACCACCTACGAGCAGTACTTC,CASSAFLDRTTTYEQYF,TRBV5-1,-,17,-,TRBJ2-7
TGTGCCAGCAGTTGGGGCAGCCCGAACACCGGGGAGCTGTTTTTT,CASSWGSPNTGELFF,TRBV6-5,-,15,-,TRBJ2-2
TGTGCCCTCAGGTTTGGTTTAGATACGCAGTATTTT,CALRFGLDTQYF,TRBV2,-,12,few,TRBJ2-3
TGTGCCAGCAGCTTAGCTTCCCGGGGGGTCTCCTACAATGAGCAGTTCTTC,CASSLASRGVSYNEQFF,TRBV11-2,TRBD2,17,many,TRBJ2-1
TGCAGCGTTTTAGGCAATTCACCCCTCCACTTT,CSVLGNSPLHF,TRBV29-1,-,11,-,TRBJ1-6
TGCGCCAGCAGCCAAGATCGGGGAGTTACTGAAGCTTTCTTT,CASSQDRGVTEAFF,TRBV4-1,-,14,many,TRBJ1-1
TGTGCCAGCAGCGCGGACTACCGCTCCTACGAGCAGTACTTC,CASSADYRSYEQYF,TRBV7-9,-,14,few,TRBJ2-7
TGTGCCAGCAGCTTCGGACTAGCGGGGAGGGAGCAGTTCTTC,CASSFGLAGREQFF,TRBV11-2,TRBD2,14,-,TRBJ2-1
TGTGCCAGCAGTTTATTGGTCGAGTCCGAGCAGTACTTC,CASSLLVESEQYF,TRBV28,-,13,-,TRBJ2-7
TGCAGTGCTAGAGGCGGACTAGCGGGAGAAACCTACAATGAGCAGTTCTTC,CSARGGLAGETYNEQFF,TRBV20-1,TRBD2,17,-,TRBJ2-1
TGTGCCAGCAGTTTATCATTTCCTGCCGGGGAGCTGTTTTTT,CASSLSFPAGELFF,TRBV27,-,14,few,TRBJ2-2
TGTGCCAGCAGCTTTTTGTTTTCCTACGAGCAGTACTTC,CASSFLFSYEQYF,TRBV5-6,-,13,many,TRBJ2-7
TGCGCCAGCAGCTTACACCAGGGTGGGGCCCCATACGAGCAGTACTTC,CASSLHQGGAPYEQYF,TRBV5-1,-,16,few,TRBJ2-7
TGTGCCAGCAGGGGGCCAGATACGCAGTATTTT,CASRGPDTQYF,TRBV6-1,-,11,many,TRBJ2-3
TGTGCCAGCAGCCCCGGACCGACGAACACAGATACGCAGTATTTT,CASSPGPTNTDTQYF,TRBV13,-,15,many,TRBJ2-3
TGTGCCAGCAGGGACAGGGTGGTTGAGCAGTTCTTC,CASRDRVVEQFF,TRBV2,TRBD1,12,many,TRBJ2-1
TGTGCCAGCAGCATAGGGGGGGCAGGGCGGACAGATACGCAGTATTTT,CASSIGGAGRTDTQYF,TRBV7-8,-,16,few,TRBJ2-3
TGTGCCAGCAGTGCGTCAAGGGGGAAGTCTGAAGCTTTCTTT,CASSASRGKSEAFF,TRBV25-1,-,14,many,TRBJ1-1
TGTGCCAGCAGCGCCCGAGGGGTAAACACAGATACGCAGTATTTT,CASSARGVNTDTQYF,TRBV9,-,15,few,TRBJ2-3
TGTGCCAGCAGCTTAGAGGGGGGACTCTACGAGCAGTACTTC,CASSLEGGLYEQYF,TRBV7-9,-,14,few,TRBJ2-7
TGTGCCAGTAGTGCCGGGACAGGGGATTACGAGCAGTACTTC,CASSAGTGDYEQYF,TRBV19,TRBD1,14,-,TRBJ2-7
TGTGCCAGCAGTTTACGGACGGGGGGCCCCCAAGAGACCCAGTACTTC,CASSLRTGGPQETQYF,TRBV12-3/TRBV12-4,-,16,-,TRBJ2-5
TGTGCCAGCAGTTGGGCAGGGGACACTGAAGCTTTCTTT,CASSWAGDTEAFF,TRBV12-3/TRBV12-4,-,13,-,TRBJ1-1
TGTGCCAGCAGTTTGGCTAGCGGGACTCAAGAGACCCAGTACTTC,CASSLASGTQETQYF,TRBV6-5,TRBD2,15,-,TRBJ2-5
TGCAGCGTTGAACCAACAACAGGGAGATTATCCTACAATGAGCAGTTCTTC,CSVEPTTGRLSYNEQFF,TRBV29-1,-,17,-,TRBJ2-1
TGTGCCAGCAGCGTTTGGGGGAACACCGGGGAGCTGTTTTTT,CASSVWGNTGELFF,TRBV13,-,14,few,TRBJ2-2
TGTGCCAGCAGCGCGACAGGGGCTACCCTAAACACTGAAGCTTTCTTT,CASSATGATLNTEAFF,TRBV2,TRBD1,16,many,TRBJ1-1
TGTGCCAGCAGCTTAGTCTCGCGGGAGGAGTTCTCCTACGAGCAGTACTTC,CASSLVSREEFSYEQYF,TRBV7-8,TRBD2,17,-,TRBJ2-7
TGTGCCACCGCGGGACAGGGGAATTGGGAGACCCAGTACTTC,CATAGQGNWETQYF,TRBV24-1,TRBD1,14,-,TRBJ2-5
TGTGCCAGCAGAGTGACTAGCGGGGGGGCAGATACGCAGTATTTT,CASRVTSGGADTQYF,TRBV6-4,TRBD2,15,few,TRBJ2-3
TGTGCCAGCAGCTTGAGTGGGCAGCTTAAAGAGACCCAGTACTTC,CASSLSGQLKETQYF,TRBV5-4,-,15,few,TRBJ2-5
TGTGCCAGCAGTGGTTGGCAGCTGGATACTAGCGGGAGTGGGGGGGAGCTGTTTTTT,CASSGWQLDTSGSGGELFF,TRBV2,TRBD2,19,few,TRBJ2-2